What follows are 12 T cell receptor beta chains derived from one specimen sequenced in a study of blood T cell repertoires in COVID-19. Data came from immunoSEQ multiplex PCR; TCRdb stores just in-frame clones and leaves some out. The data show 80,000 to 95,000 clones, over 65% seen once. Sequencing was done on a sample of peripheral blood. These TCRs come from a woman aged 65 to 85 with acute or convalescent COVID-19.

This chain links TRBV9 with TRBJ2-5, with 9 positions matching TRBD2. After removal of 0 bases from V and 5 bases from J, the junction contained 8 bases not matched to a gene. The CDR3 consists of 16 residues. Germline CDR1 and CDR2: SGDLS and YYNGEE. In DNA, the CDR3 is TGTGCCAGCAGCGTAGGTAGCGGGGGAGTCGCTGAGACCCAGTACTTC. It encodes CASSVGSGGVAETQYF.

This rearrangement joins TRBV6-5 to TRBJ2-3; 8 bases map to TRBD1. V gave up 4 bases and J gave up 5 bases; unmatched junction bases: 2. The CDR3 has 13 residues. The germline V gene encodes CDR1 MNHEY and CDR2 SVGAGI. CDR3 sequence (DNA): TGTGCCAGCAGTTTCAGGGGGCAAGATACGCAGTATTTT. It codes for CASSFRGQDTQYF.

The chain employs TRBV7-8 and TRBJ1-2; TRBD1 agrees at 7 bases. With V trimmed by 5 bases and J by 12 bases, 9 bases remained unmatched. Germline V gives CDR1 SGHVS, CDR2 FQNEAQ. This CDR3 contains 12 residues. The chain's CDR3 is CASSKADREHTF. CDR3 nucleotides: TGTGCCAGCAGCAAAGCCGACAGGGAGCACACCTTC.

This clone was found a few times. The chain has TRBV5-4 and TRBJ1-1; D is ambiguous. The germline V and J ends were trimmed by 2 bases and 11 bases, with 13 bases remaining between them. The CDR3 has 12 residues. Germline CDR1 is SGHNT and CDR2 is YYREEE (reference sequence). The CDR3: CASSFETEVAFF. Here the CDR3 DNA reads TGTGCCAGCAGCTTTGAGACTGAGGTGGCTTTCTTT.

The V and J genes are TRBV20-1 and TRBJ1-4, with D perhaps matching TRBD1 (5 bases). CDR1 and CDR2 from the germline V gene are DFQATT and SNEGSKA (reference sequence). This CDR3 spans 11 amino acids. The V end was cut by 5 bases, the J end by 8 bases, with 9 bases between. The CDR3 bases are TGCAGTGCTTCCCGGGGGGAAAAACTGTTTTTT. Protein product: CSASRGEKLFF.

The chain carries TRBV28 and TRBJ2-1; D not certain. The CDR3 length is 14 residues. V dropped 5 bases and J dropped 3 bases, with 11 bases sitting between them. Germline values: CDR1 MDHEN, CDR2 SYDVKM. CDR3 nucleotides: TGTGCCAGCAGTCTAGTTGTCCTCTACAATGAGCAGTTCTTC. Translation gives CASSLVVLYNEQFF.

The rearrangement uses TRBV7-2 and TRBJ2-7, with D possibly being TRBD1 (6 bases). The CDR3 has 15 residues. Germline values: CDR1 SGHTA, CDR2 FQGNSA. Trimming took 5 bases from V and 6 from J, leaving 20 bases between them. The DNA of the CDR3 is TGTGCCAGCAGCCTCAACCAGGGGTCCAACTGCGAGCAGTACGTC. Its translation: CASSLNQGSNCEQYV.

The rearrangement uses TRBV29-1 and TRBJ1-1; 7 bases match TRBD1. The CDR3 runs 17 residues. The trim removed 0 bases at V and 5 bases at J, leaving 15 bases unmatched. Germline V gives CDR1 SQVTM, CDR2 ANQGSEA. The CDR3 nucleotides read TGCAGCGTTGAAGACTTTTTACAGGGGTTAAGTGAGACTGAAGCTTTCTTT. Translation: CSVEDFLQGLSETEAFF.

The rearrangement joins TRBV7-2 to TRBJ1-5, with TRBD1 identical over 8 bases. The junction had 5 bases not matched to a gene; V was cut back by 4 bases and J by 3 bases. The CDR3 contains 15 residues. Germline V gives CDR1 SGHTA, CDR2 FQGNSA. This chain's CDR3 is CASSWTDRVNQPQHF. Written as DNA, the CDR3 is TGTGCCAGCAGCTGGACGGACAGGGTCAATCAGCCCCAGCATTTT.

The chain is built from TRBV6-6 and TRBJ1-2; 9 nucleotides agree with TRBD1. V trimming: 5 bases; J trimming: 0 bases; junction bases outside the gene matches: 10. The CDR3 extends over 17 amino acids. Germline V gene lookup returns CDR1 MNHNY and CDR2 SVGAGI (reference sequence). The CDR3 is CASSLGGQGPANYGYTF. Written as DNA, the CDR3 is TGTGCCAGCAGTCTTGGGGGACAGGGACCAGCTAACTATGGCTACACCTTC.

This sequence joins TRBV6-5 and TRBJ1-1, with D perhaps TRBD1 (6 bases). CDR1 is MNHEY and CDR2 is SVGAGI in the germline V gene. The V and J ends lost 0 bases and 8 bases respectively, with 10 bases between them. CDR3 length: 13 amino acids. Here the CDR3 DNA reads TGTGCCAGCAGTTACTCGCAAGGGACAGAAGCTTTCTTT. Amino acids: CASSYSQGTEAFF.

This clone was observed a few times. The chain joins TRBV6-4 to TRBJ2-3; TRBD1 aligns across 10 bases. Germline CDR1 reads MRHNA; CDR2 reads SNTAGT. CDR3 length: 16 amino acids. The V gene end was trimmed by 5 bases and the J gene end by 3 bases; junction bases not matched to a gene: 8. CDR3 residues: CASSHPRDRGTDTQYF. As DNA, the CDR3 is TGTGCCAGCAGTCACCCCCGGGACAGGGGAACAGATACGCAGTATTTT.